This T cell receptor beta chain was captured by sequencing in a study of blood T cell repertoires in COVID-19. Study summary: There were acute and convalescent COVID-19 samples, and they came from the United States, Italy and Spain. Nucleic acid was either cDNA or gDNA, and it came from T cells, B-cell-depleted T cells, or PBMCs.

The authors' processing: Reference gene primers were amplified, and this amplification served to estimate nucleated cell counts. Profiling relied on immunoSEQ multiplex PCR, and the TCRdb table lists in-frame clones only, not all of them. Clone size and the V and J calls come from that table; the DNA yielded D and trimming. The table lists some 100,000 clones, 80% to 95% of them singletons. Germline CDR1 and CDR2: SGHRS and YFSETQ. The length of the CDR3 is 13 residues. J gave up 3 bases and V 3 bases, and 3 bases lay outside the gene matches. This sequence was found in a man between 65 and 79 years old with acute or convalescent COVID-19. Sequenced input: peripheral blood. The genes are TRBV5-1 and TRBJ2-7, with 7 nucleotides matching TRBD1. The CDR3, as DNA: TGCGCCAGCAGCTCCGGGACAGACTACGAGCAGTACTTC. This codes for CASSSGTDYEQYF.